The 30 T cell receptor beta chains in this list originate from one sample, sequenced in a study of CD8 T cells in Susac syndrome. The RNA, about 0.45 to 1 ug, was put through reverse transcription using random hexamers. MiXCR, run by TCRdb on the immunoSEQ multiplex PCR reads, gives a single entry per CDR3 protein. The table has some 200,000 distinct CDR3 sequences, 92% seen once. The source material was CD8+ T cells from PBMCs. These receptors came from a human donor with multiple sclerosis.

V is TRBV27 and J is TRBJ2-3, with a tentative D call TRBD2 (5 bases). V was clipped by 8 bases and J by 10 bases, with 16 bases between them. This CDR3 is built from 12 residues. Germline V lookup: CDR1 MNHEY, CDR2 SMNVEV (reference sequence). Here the CDR3 reads CASGVSDFPQYF. CDR3 sequence (DNA): TGTGCCAGCGGGGTTAGCGACTTCCCGCAGTATTTT.

The chain links TRBV5-4 to TRBJ2-7, with TRBD1 identical over 7 bases. Looked up from germline, CDR1 is SGHNT and CDR2 is YYREEE (reference sequence). CDR3 length: 13 residues. V lost 5 bases and J lost 4; bases outside the gene matches: 6. For the CDR3, the DNA is TGTGCCAGCAGTAGCGAACAGGGGTACGAGCAGTACTTC. Its translation is CASSSEQGYEQYF.

The V gene is TRBV4-1, the J gene TRBJ1-5, with D perhaps TRBD1 (5 bases). CDR1 and CDR2 (germline): MGHRA, YSYEKL. V gave up 5 bases and J gave up 4 bases, with 15 bases separating them. The CDR3 loop spans 15 amino acids. CDR3 coding DNA: TGCGCCAGCAGCGCTGTCGACGGGGGAAATCAGCCCCAGCATTTT. This encodes CASSAVDGGNQPQHF.

V is TRBV13 and J is TRBJ1-3; D is unresolved. V was pared by 7 bases and J by 7 bases, with 20 bases between. The germline V gene encodes CDR1 PRHDT and CDR2 FYEKMQ (reference sequence). There are 15 residues in the CDR3. In DNA form, the CDR3 reads TGTGCCAGCACCCTTGGGCGGATAAAAGTGAACACCATATATTTT. Protein product: CASTLGRIKVNTIYF.

V is TRBV5-6 and J is TRBJ2-2, with D hard to call. The CDR3 has 16 residues. V was pared by 2 bases and J by 0 bases, with 11 bases between. The germline V gene has CDR1 SGHDT and CDR2 YYEEEE. The CDR3 DNA is TGTGCCAGCAGCTTTCTCTATAACGCGAACACCGGGGAGCTGTTTTTT. Protein sequence: CASSFLYNANTGELFF.

The chain is built from TRBV9 and TRBJ2-1, with D maybe TRBD2 (5 bases). Per the germline V gene, CDR1 is SGDLS and CDR2 is YYNGEE. Trimming left V 2 bases short and J 1 base short, with 7 bases between. The CDR3 length is 14 residues. The CDR3 sequence: CASSVGESYNEQFF. CDR3 sequence (DNA): TGTGCCAGCAGCGTGGGAGAATCCTACAATGAGCAGTTCTTC.

Here the CDR3 DNA reads TGCAGTGCCACAAGGGACCGGGACAGGATCCACTACGAGCAGTACTTC. This gives the protein CSATRDRDRIHYEQYF. This rearrangement joins TRBV20-1 to TRBJ2-7; 8 bases line up with TRBD1. The trim removed 6 bases at V and 3 bases at J, leaving 16 bases unmatched. The CDR3 runs 16 residues. CDR1 is DFQATT and CDR2 is SNEGSKA in the germline V gene (reference sequence).

The genes are TRBV20-1 and TRBJ1-1; tentatively, D is TRBD1 (6 bases). The V gene lost 4 bases and the J gene lost 11 bases, with 20 bases spanning the gap. This CDR3 spans 13 amino acids. Germline V gene lookup returns CDR1 DFQATT and CDR2 SNEGSKA (reference sequence). Written as DNA, the CDR3 is TGCAGTGCTAAGCCACCAGGGGCTGCCGGGGCTTTCTTT. It yields the protein CSAKPPGAAGAFF.

The chain is built from TRBV7-9 and TRBJ2-1; 9 bases map to TRBD1. V shed 5 bases and J 5 bases; nucleotides not matched to a gene: 10. The CDR3 spans 16 residues. Germline loops: CDR1 SEHNR, CDR2 FQNEAQ (reference sequence). CDR3 coding DNA: TGTGCCAGCAGCACCACCCCGGGACAGGGTCACAATGAGCAGTTCTTC. Protein sequence: CASSTTPGQGHNEQFF.

The chain carries TRBV11-2 and TRBJ1-6, with D uncertain. The V and J ends lost 1 base and 13 bases respectively, with 5 bases between them. CDR1 SGHAT and CDR2 FQNNGV come from the germline V gene. The CDR3 runs 11 residues. The CDR3 bases are TGTGCCAGCAGCTTAGTCGGCCCCCTCCACTTT. It codes for CASSLVGPLHF.

V and J are TRBV2 and TRBJ2-7; 10 bases agree with TRBD2. This CDR3 comprises 13 residues. CDR1 and CDR2 (germline): SNHLY, FYNNEI. J gave up 1 base and V 11 bases, and 5 bases lay outside the gene matches. DNA of the CDR3: TGTGCCTTACAACTAGCGGGGTCCTACGAGCAGTACTTC. Translated, it gives CALQLAGSYEQYF.

The chain combines TRBV11-3 with TRBJ1-2; the D gene is possibly TRBD1 (5 bases). Germline values: CDR1 SGHNT, CDR2 YENEEA. The CDR3 sequence is 16 residues long. With 3 bases removed from V and 5 bases from J, the gap between germline ends came to 19 bases. The CDR3 protein is CASSFDSGDGAYGYTF. As DNA, the CDR3 is TGTGCCAGCAGCTTTGACTCGGGGGACGGGGCTTATGGCTACACCTTC.

The V call is TRBV5-6, the J call TRBJ2-7; D might be TRBD1 or TRBD2, each matching 5 bases. Germline values: CDR1 SGHDT, CDR2 YYEEEE. The V and J ends lost 8 bases and 2 bases respectively, with 23 bases between them. There are 16 residues in the CDR3. The CDR3 DNA reads TGTGCCAGTACCTTGGCCGATTGGGGGTCCGCCTACGAGCAGTACTTC. The encoded protein is CASTLADWGSAYEQYF.

V and J are TRBV4-1 and TRBJ2-7; tentatively, D is TRBD1 or TRBD2 (5 bases each). There are 14 residues in the CDR3. Trimming cost V 4 bases and J 4 bases, with 14 bases left between them. Germline assignment: CDR1 MGHRA and CDR2 YSYEKL. Written as DNA, the CDR3 is TGCGCCAGCAGCCCCTTGAGGGGCGCGTACGAGCAGTACTTC. Residues: CASSPLRGAYEQYF.

This sequence joins TRBV7-9 and TRBJ1-2; D call uncertain. The CDR3 is 13 amino acids. V was shortened by 3 bases and J by 4 bases, with 9 bases between the two germline ends. Germline assignment: CDR1 SEHNR and CDR2 FQNEAQ (reference sequence). CDR3 protein: CASSFTESYGYTF. The CDR3, as DNA: TGTGCCAGCAGCTTTACAGAAAGCTATGGCTACACCTTC.

The chain links TRBV7-9 to TRBJ2-7; maybe TRBD1 (6 bases). CDR1 is SEHNR and CDR2 is FQNEAQ in the germline V gene (reference sequence). The V end was cut by 4 bases, the J end by 4 bases, with 17 bases between. The CDR3 length is 15 residues. CDR3 DNA sequence: TGTGCCAGCAGCTCTAAGGTACAGGGATTTTACGAGCAGTACTTC. The encoded protein is CASSSKVQGFYEQYF.

The chain recombines TRBV29-1 with TRBJ2-1; unclear D gene. The V gene lost 4 bases and the J gene lost 10 bases, with 11 bases spanning the gap. The CDR3 covers 11 residues. Germline CDR1 and CDR2: SQVTM and ANQGSEA. CDR3 DNA sequence: TGCAGCGTTGGGGGTTTAGGGGAGCAGTTCTTC. Translating it yields CSVGGLGEQFF.

V usage is TRBV27 and J usage is TRBJ2-1, with 12 nucleotides matching TRBD2. The CDR3 sequence is 16 residues long. V lost 5 bases to trimming and J lost 0 bases; unmatched junction nucleotides: 2. Per germline, CDR1 MNHEY and CDR2 SMNVEV (reference sequence). The CDR3 nucleotides are TGTGCCAGCAGTAGACTAGCGGGAGCCTCCTACAATGAGCAGTTCTTC. Protein product: CASSRLAGASYNEQFF.

The rearrangement uses TRBV4-2 and TRBJ2-7, with a possible D match to TRBD2 (6 bases). Germline CDR1 LGHNA, CDR2 YNFKEQ. With 0 bases removed from V and 0 bases from J, the gap between germline ends came to 9 bases. The length of the CDR3 is 15 residues. CDR3 in DNA: TGTGCCAGCAGCCAAGACGGCGGGGCCTCCTACGAGCAGTACTTC. Translation gives CASSQDGGASYEQYF.

This chain uses TRBV9 with TRBJ2-1; D might be TRBD2 (6 bases). The V and J ends lost 1 base and 4 bases respectively, with 15 bases between them. Germline V gene data show CDR1 as SGDLS and CDR2 as YYNGEE. The CDR3 extends over 16 amino acids. CDR3 sequence: CASSVLSGEVYNEQFF. The DNA of the CDR3 is TGTGCCAGCAGCGTACTTTCGGGGGAGGTATACAATGAGCAGTTCTTC.

The chain has TRBV7-9 and TRBJ1-5; 9 bases agree with TRBD1. The CDR3 covers 17 residues. In germline, CDR1 is SEHNR, CDR2 FQNEAQ (reference sequence). The V gene end was trimmed by 1 base and the J gene end by 7 bases; junction bases not matched to a gene: 11. Here the CDR3 reads CASSLGLLTGGEQPQHF. CDR3 in DNA: TGTGCCAGCAGCTTAGGGCTTCTTACAGGGGGCGAACAGCCCCAGCATTTT.

The J gene is TRBJ2-4, the V gene TRBV9; D assignment may be TRBD1 or TRBD2 (7 bases each). V was clipped by 4 bases and J by 5 bases, with 10 bases between them. Germline CDR1 is SGDLS and CDR2 is YYNGEE. The CDR3 totals 13 residues. The CDR3, as DNA: TGTGCCAGCAGCCAGGGGGGGGAAAACATTCAGTACTTC. It specifies CASSQGGENIQYF. The full variable domain, its missing parts supplied by reference TRBV9 and TRBJ2-4, is DSGVTQTPKHLITATGQRVTLRCSPRSGDLSVYWYQQSLDQGLQFLIQYYNGEERAKGNILERFSAQQFPDLHSELNLSSLELGDSALYFCASSQGGENIQYFGAGTRLSVL.

This clonotype was seen once. The conserved closing phenylalanine or tryptophan is absent in this CDR3, likely reflecting a read error. The chain links TRBV7-9 to TRBJ1-6, with 8 bases lining up with TRBD1. The V segment lost 2 bases and the J segment 7 bases; nucleotides outside the gene matches: 7. The CDR3 contains 16 residues. Germline V gene sequence: CDR1 SEHNR, CDR2 FQNEAQ (reference sequence). The CDR3 loop is CASSLSHRGGNSPLHL. Written as DNA, the CDR3 is TGTGCCAGCAGCTTATCTCACAGGGGGGGAAATTCACCCCTCCACCTT.

For this clonotype: A read error may account for a junction end that differs from germline. This chain joins TRBV7-2 and TRBJ2-7, with 11 bases that match TRBD2. Germline V CDR1 and CDR2: SGHTA, FQGNSA. This CDR3 comprises 16 residues. CDR3 amino acids: CASSRMTSGISYGQYF. The CDR3 DNA sequence: TGTGCCAGCAGCCGAATGACTAGCGGGATCTCCTACGGGCAGTACTTC.

V and J are TRBV12-3 or TRBV12-4 and TRBJ2-7; D might be TRBD2 (6 bases). CDR3 size: 16 residues. With 4 bases removed from V and 0 bases from J, the gap between germline ends came to 16 bases. CDR3 region: CASSSLSSVSSYEQYF. CDR3 nucleotides: TGTGCCAGCAGTTCTCTCTCTAGCGTGAGCTCCTACGAGCAGTACTTC.

The V call is TRBV13, the J call TRBJ1-4; D is undetermined. V was pared by 5 bases and J by 8 bases, with 9 bases between. The V gene's germline CDR1 is PRHDT and CDR2 FYEKMQ (reference sequence). CDR3 size: 12 residues. The CDR3 DNA reads as TGTGCCAGCAGCCAAACAAGGGAAAAACTGTTTTTT. Its protein product is CASSQTREKLFF.

The rearrangement uses TRBV5-4 and TRBJ2-4; tentative D call: TRBD2 (6 bases). This CDR3 has 13 residues. Trimming cost V 4 bases and J 6 bases, with 11 bases left between them. Per germline, CDR1 SGHNT and CDR2 YYREEE (reference sequence). The CDR3 region is CASSIGTSNIQYF. Written as DNA, the CDR3 is TGTGCCAGCAGCATTGGGACTTCAAACATTCAGTACTTC.

The chain has TRBV5-1 and TRBJ2-7; D is unclear. The germline V gene encodes CDR1 SGHRS and CDR2 YFSETQ. The CDR3 has 13 amino acids. V gave up 0 bases and J gave up 6 bases, with 10 bases separating them. The DNA of the CDR3 is TGCGCCAGCAGCTTGGAACCTGGGGTCGAGCAGTACTTC. The encoded protein is CASSLEPGVEQYF. The whole variable domain, remainder taken from reference TRBV5-1 and TRBJ2-7, is KAGVTQTPRYLIKTRGQQVTLSCSPISGHRSVSWYQQTPGQGLQFLFEYFSETQRNKGNFPGRFSGRQFSNSRSEMNVSTLELGDSALYLCASSLEPGVEQYFGPGTRLTVT.

The count of this clonotype is one. J is TRBJ2-1 and V is TRBV19; D is undetermined. The CDR3 runs to 15 residues. V was cut by 3 bases and J by 3 bases, with 12 bases left in between. Looked up from germline, CDR1 is LNHDA and CDR2 is SQIVND (reference sequence). The DNA of the CDR3 is TGTGCCAGTAGTATTGCCGGTGGGTACTACAATGAGCAGTTCTTC. Protein sequence: CASSIAGGYYNEQFF.

The sample holds a few counts of this clonotype. The rearrangement links TRBV24-1 to TRBJ2-3; D unclear. Trimming left V 4 bases short and J 6 bases short, with 10 bases between. The CDR3 length is 13 residues. CDR1 is KGHDR, CDR2 SFDVKD, per germline. As DNA, the CDR3 is TGTGCCACCAGTGAATCACGGTGGGATACGCAGTATTTT. This encodes CATSESRWDTQYF.